Listed here are 2 T cell receptor beta chains from one sample, sequenced in a study of cytomegalovirus exposure and HLA in healthy donors. PCR was performed using 60 Vbeta and 13 Jbeta primers. TCRdb's table, derived via immunoSEQ multiplex PCR, lists solely in-frame clones and lacks some. Here the sample spans 150,000 to 200,000 clones, 70% to 80% being singletons. The sequencing input was PBMCs. The receptors shown here come from a middle-aged woman in good health and CMV-seronegative.

The V and J genes are TRBV4-3 and TRBJ2-5, with TRBD1 matching over 7 bases. The J call may be wrong; the DNA end is better matched by TRBJ2-7. The CDR3 consists of 16 residues. The germline gives CDR1 LGHNA, CDR2 YSLEER. The CDR3 nucleotides are TGCGCCAGCAGCCAGGGAACAGGGGAACAAACCTACGAGCAGTACTTC. Its translation is CASSQGTGEQTYEQYF.

The sample holds one count of this clone. The rearrangement uses TRBV7-9 and TRBJ1-4; 9 nucleotides agree with TRBD1. Per the germline V gene, CDR1 is SEHNR and CDR2 is FQNEAQ (reference sequence). The V and J ends lost 6 bases and 6 bases, in that order; junction bases with no gene match: 8. The CDR3 has 15 amino acids. CDR3 sequence reads: CASRPTTGGHEKLFF. For the CDR3, the DNA is TGTGCCAGCAGACCGACTACAGGGGGCCATGAAAAACTGTTTTTT. The entire variable domain, with the rest obtained from reference TRBV7-9 and TRBJ1-4, is as follows: DTGVSQNPRHKITKRGQNVTFRCDPISEHNRLYWYRQTLGQGPEFLTYFQNEAQLEKSRLLSDRFSAERPKGSFSTLEIQRTEQGDSAMYLCASRPTTGGHEKLFFGSGTQLSVL.